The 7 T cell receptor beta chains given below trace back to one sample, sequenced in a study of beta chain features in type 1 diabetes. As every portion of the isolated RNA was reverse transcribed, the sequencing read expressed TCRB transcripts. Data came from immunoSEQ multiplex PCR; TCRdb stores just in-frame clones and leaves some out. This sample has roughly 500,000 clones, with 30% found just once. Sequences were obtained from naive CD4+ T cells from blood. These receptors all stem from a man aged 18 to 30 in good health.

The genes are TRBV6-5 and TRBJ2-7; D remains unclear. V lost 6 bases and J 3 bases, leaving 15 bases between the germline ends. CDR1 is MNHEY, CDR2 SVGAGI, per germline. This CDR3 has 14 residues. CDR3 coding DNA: TGTGCCAGCAGACCACTAACCGAAAGCTACGAGCAGTACTTC. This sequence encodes CASRPLTESYEQYF.

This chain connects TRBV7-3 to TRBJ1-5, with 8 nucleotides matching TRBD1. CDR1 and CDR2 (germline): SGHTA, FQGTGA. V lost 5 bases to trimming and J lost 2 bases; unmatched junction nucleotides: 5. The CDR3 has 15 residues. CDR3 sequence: CASSVTGGRNQPQHF. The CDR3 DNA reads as TGTGCCAGCAGCGTCACAGGGGGTCGCAATCAGCCCCAGCATTTT.

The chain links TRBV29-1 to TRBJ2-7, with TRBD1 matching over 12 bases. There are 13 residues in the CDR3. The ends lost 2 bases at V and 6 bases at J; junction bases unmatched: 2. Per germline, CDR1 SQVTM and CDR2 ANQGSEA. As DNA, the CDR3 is TGCAGCGTTGAAAGGGACAGGGGGCGCGAGCAGTACTTC. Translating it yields CSVERDRGREQYF.

The CDR3 spells CASSLARSSPTSGITDTQYF. CDR3 nucleotides: TGTGCCAGCAGCTTAGCGCGGAGTTCGCCTACTAGCGGGATCACAGATACGCAGTATTTT. V usage is TRBV7-6 and J usage is TRBJ2-3, with 10 bases lining up with TRBD2. Per germline, CDR1 SGHVS and CDR2 FNYEAQ. The J segment lost 2 bases and the V segment lost 0 bases, leaving 14 bases of the junction unmatched. This CDR3 has 20 residues.

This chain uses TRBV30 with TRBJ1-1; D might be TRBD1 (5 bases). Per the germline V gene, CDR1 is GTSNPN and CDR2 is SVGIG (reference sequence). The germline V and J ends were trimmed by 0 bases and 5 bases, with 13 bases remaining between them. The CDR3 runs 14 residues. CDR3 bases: TGTGCCTGGAGTGTACGGCTGGGGGGGACTGAAGCTTTCTTT. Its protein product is CAWSVRLGGTEAFF.

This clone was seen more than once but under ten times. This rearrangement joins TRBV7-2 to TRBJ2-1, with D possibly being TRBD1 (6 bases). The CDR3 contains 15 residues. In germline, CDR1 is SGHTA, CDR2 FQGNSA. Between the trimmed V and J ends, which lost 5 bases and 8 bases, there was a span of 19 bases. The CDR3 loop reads CASSPTQGTLDEQFF. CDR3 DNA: TGTGCCAGCAGCCCCACTCAGGGGACGCTCGATGAGCAGTTCTTC. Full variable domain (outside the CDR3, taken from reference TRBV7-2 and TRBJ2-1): GAGVSQSPSNKVTEKGKDVELRCDPISGHTALYWYRQSLGQGLEFLIYFQGNSAPDKSGLPSDRFSAERTGGSVSTLTIQRTQQEDSAVYLCASSPTQGTLDEQFFGPGTRLTVL.

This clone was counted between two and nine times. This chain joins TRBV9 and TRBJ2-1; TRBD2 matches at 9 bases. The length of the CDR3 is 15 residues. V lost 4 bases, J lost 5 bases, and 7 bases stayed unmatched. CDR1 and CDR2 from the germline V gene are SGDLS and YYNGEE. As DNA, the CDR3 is TGTGCCAGCAGCACCAGCGGGAGGCGGGACAATGAGCAGTTCTTC. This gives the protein CASSTSGRRDNEQFF.